This passage covers 7 T cell receptor beta chains from one sample sequenced in a study of blood T cell repertoires in COVID-19. Profiled with immunoSEQ multiplex PCR; TCRdb holds only in-frame clones, not every one. Of under 500,000 clones listed, around 89% are singletons. Sequenced sample: peripheral blood. The receptor source for this set is a woman aged 25-40 years with acute or convalescent COVID-19.

This rearrangement joins TRBV5-1 to TRBJ2-2; 8 bases are a match to TRBD2. Germline-derived CDR1 and CDR2 are SGHRS and YFSETQ. Unmatched junction bases numbered 7, after V lost 4 bases and J lost 5 bases. This CDR3 contains 15 residues. The DNA for the CDR3 is TGCGCCAGCAGCCGTCGGGAGGGAGCAACCGGGGAGCTGTTTTTT. It encodes CASSRREGATGELFF.

This clone was counted once. The chain employs TRBV7-6 and TRBJ2-3; D possibly corresponds to TRBD1 (5 bases). Between the trimmed V and J ends, which lost 2 bases and 6 bases, there was a span of 18 bases. Germline lookup yields CDR1 SGHVS and CDR2 FNYEAQ. The CDR3 is 16 amino acids. The CDR3 spells CASSLQGGQLHDTQYF. CDR3 nucleotide sequence: TGTGCCAGCAGCTTACAGGGTGGACAACTACATGATACGCAGTATTTT. Complete variable domain (other parts from reference TRBV7-6 and TRBJ2-3): GAGVSQSPRYKVTKRGQDVALRCDPISGHVSLYWYRQALGQGPEFLTYFNYEAQQDKSGLPNDRFSAERPEGSISTLTIQRTEQRDSAMYRCASSLQGGQLHDTQYFGPGTRLTVL.

The chain links TRBV5-1 to TRBJ1-3; the D is unclear. The ends were cut back, 4 bases at V and 6 bases at J, with 14 bases in the middle. Germline loops: CDR1 SGHRS, CDR2 YFSETQ. This CDR3 contains 14 residues. The CDR3 spells CASSPDPSVNTIYF. The CDR3 DNA reads TGCGCCAGCAGCCCCGACCCGAGCGTAAACACCATATATTTT.

This clone was seen just once. J is TRBJ2-1 and V is TRBV7-6; D gene uncertain. The V gene's germline CDR1 is SGHVS and CDR2 FNYEAQ. The CDR3 has 12 residues. Trimming pared 0 bases from V and 6 bases from J, leaving 3 bases between. CDR3 in amino acids: CASSLAANEQFF. DNA for the CDR3: TGTGCCAGCAGCTTAGCGGCCAATGAGCAGTTCTTC.

The sample holds a few counts of this clone. The genes are TRBV30 and TRBJ2-7; D call uncertain. This CDR3 comprises 11 residues. V gave up 5 bases and J gave up 9 bases, with 14 bases separating them. The germline V gene encodes CDR1 GTSNPN and CDR2 SVGIG (reference sequence). Here the CDR3 DNA reads TGTGCCTGGGCCGACTCCAGTTCGCAGTACTTC. Protein: CAWADSSSQYF.

The genes are TRBV28 and TRBJ1-1; D not certain. Germline values: CDR1 MDHEN, CDR2 SYDVKM. The germline V and J ends were trimmed by 10 bases and 7 bases, with 4 bases remaining between them. The CDR3 contains 8 residues. This CDR3 reads CATGEAFF. The CDR3 DNA is TGTGCCACCGGTGAAGCTTTCTTT.

This chain links TRBV6-5 with TRBJ2-3; 11 positions agree with TRBD2. This CDR3 has 15 residues. Germline CDR1 reads MNHEY; CDR2 reads SVGAGI. V was pared by 5 bases and J by 5 bases, with 6 bases of the junction left unmatched. The CDR3 nucleotides read TGTGCCAGCAGTCGTAGCGGGGGGGCGGGAGATACGCAGTATTTT. It encodes CASSRSGGAGDTQYF.